These T cell receptor beta chains were read from a single sample in a study of shared clonotypes between healthy human individuals. Sequencing used immunoSEQ multiplex PCR; TCRdb keeps in-frame clones, though not all of them. Of about 700,000 clones in the sample, under 95% were seen once. Sequenced input: naive CD8+ T cells sorted from blood. These TCRs come from a man under 40 in good health. Both conserved end residues are part of each CDR3. Fields, in order: V gene, J gene, CDR3 length, CDR3 protein.

V: TRBV15
J: TRBJ2-1
length: 17
CDR3: CATSRGGLGRSYNEQFF

V: TRBV28
J: TRBJ2-7
length: 16
CDR3: CASRRGMGQGDYEQYF

V: TRBV7-9
J: TRBJ1-2
length: 15
CDR3: CASSSTWEGGGGYTF

V: TRBV19
J: TRBJ2-1
length: 15
CDR3: CASSISGDSYNEQFF

V: TRBV27
J: TRBJ1-5
length: 12
CDR3: CASSLWGQPQHF

V: TRBV5-4
J: TRBJ1-1
length: 13
CDR3: CASTSTGNTEAFF

V: TRBV5-1
J: TRBJ2-7
length: 15
CDR3: CASSMGTGGSLEQYF

V: TRBV7-9
J: TRBJ1-1
length: 15
CDR3: CASSLIPGAYTEAFF

V: TRBV6-6
J: TRBJ1-2
length: 15
CDR3: CASSYLWGLVDGYTF

V: TRBV28
J: TRBJ2-7
length: 14
CDR3: CASSLGGRTYEQYF

V: TRBV27
J: TRBJ2-7
length: 14
CDR3: CASSLLAGFYEQYF

V: TRBV7-9
J: TRBJ2-5
length: 18
CDR3: CASSEWVTSGRQRGTQYF

V: TRBV27
J: TRBJ2-7
length: 16
CDR3: CASREEGLALPYEQYF

V: TRBV15
J: TRBJ2-7
length: 13
CDR3: CATSRAENYEQYF

V: TRBV27
J: TRBJ2-7
length: 15
CDR3: CASSLNSGRGNEQYF

V: TRBV5-1
J: TRBJ2-7
length: 15
CDR3: CASSLAGGINYEQYF

V: TRBV28
J: TRBJ1-2
length: 11
CDR3: CASSSPRRYTF

V: TRBV6-5
J: TRBJ2-7
length: 14
CDR3: CASSYGAGKYEQYF

V: TRBV9
J: TRBJ2-2
length: 13
CDR3: CASRDPVGGELFF

V: TRBV7-9
J: TRBJ2-3
length: 16
CDR3: CASTSSSGPSTDTQYF

V: TRBV7-6
J: TRBJ2-1
length: 14
CDR3: CASAGAGGYNEQFF

V: TRBV4-1
J: TRBJ2-2
length: 16
CDR3: CASSSDRGHDTGELFF

V: TRBV19
J: TRBJ1-1
length: 17
CDR3: CASNPSDGLPRNTEAFF

V: TRBV5-1
J: TRBJ2-7
length: 16
CDR3: CASSSPPSGSNYEQYF

V: TRBV2
J: TRBJ2-5
length: 12
CDR3: CATSGTQETQYF

V: TRBV6-1
J: TRBJ2-7
length: 15
CDR3: CASSADAGNLSEQYF

V: TRBV29-1
J: TRBJ2-2
length: 11
CDR3: CSVQGPGELFF

V: TRBV18
J: TRBJ2-2
length: 18
CDR3: CASSPLSPQGNNTGELFF

V: TRBV2
J: TRBJ2-7
length: 13
CDR3: CASRGQGTYEQYF

V: TRBV6-5
J: TRBJ1-1
length: 14
CDR3: CASISGGQHTEAFF

V: TRBV7-6
J: TRBJ2-2
length: 14
CDR3: CASSWVGKTGELFF

V: TRBV7-9
J: TRBJ2-5
length: 15
CDR3: CASSSTRGLQETQYF

V: TRBV27
J: TRBJ1-5
length: 14
CDR3: CASSTRQGDQPQHF

V: TRBV2
J: TRBJ1-1
length: 14
CDR3: CASSVDRAGTEAFF

V: TRBV28
J: TRBJ2-3
length: 15
CDR3: CASSLFGALTDTQYF

V: TRBV11-2
J: TRBJ2-7
length: 13
CDR3: CASSPPDGYEQYF

V: TRBV7-9
J: TRBJ2-5
length: 13
CDR3: CASSLGVVETQYF

V: TRBV7-9
J: TRBJ1-4
length: 15
CDR3: CASSFGGRTDEKLFF

V: TRBV28
J: TRBJ2-1
length: 17
CDR3: CASSLPRTELSYNEQFF

V: TRBV4-1
J: TRBJ2-7
length: 15
CDR3: CASSHRLAGTYEQYF

V: TRBV7-2
J: TRBJ2-2
length: 15
CDR3: CASTWDRASGGELFF

V: TRBV5-6
J: TRBJ2-7
length: 16
CDR3: CASSLERTSAKGEQYF

V: TRBV6-5
J: TRBJ2-7
length: 16
CDR3: CASSYSSGDRSYEQYF

V: TRBV7-9
J: TRBJ2-3
length: 16
CDR3: CASSRKGGLGTDTQYF

V: TRBV9
J: TRBJ2-2
length: 16
CDR3: CASSAGTSGRTGELFF

V: TRBV15
J: TRBJ2-2
length: 14
CDR3: CATSLSGGTGELFF

V: TRBV20-1
J: TRBJ1-3
length: 11
CDR3: CSASSGNTIYF

V: TRBV27
J: TRBJ2-1
length: 14
CDR3: CASSSRDRGNEQFF

V: TRBV5-4
J: TRBJ2-1
length: 17
CDR3: CASSGDLGGVQNNEQFF

V: TRBV29-1
J: TRBJ2-1
length: 15
CDR3: CSVGRTSGRANEQFF

V: TRBV9
J: TRBJ2-2
length: 16
CDR3: CASSVSGRVNTGELFF

V: TRBV13
J: TRBJ2-7
length: 21
CDR3: CASSLSRSDEPGQFDSYEQYF

V: TRBV6-6
J: TRBJ1-5
length: 16
CDR3: CASSYFPGQENQPQHF

V: TRBV5-6
J: TRBJ1-2
length: 12
CDR3: CASSWGQGGYTF